Below are 18 T cell receptor beta chains sequenced from a single sample in a study of human T cells and chemical hapten exposure. Time point: patch test 2, 6 weeks after DPC sensitization. Treatment defined: therapeutic diphenylcyclopropenone sensitization with weekly scalp DPC. TCRdb processed the RACE reads anew with MiXCR; each CDR3 protein has one entry. In the table there are 70,000 to 90,000 distinct CDR3 sequences, about 10% of which are singletons. The sequencing used whole blood, collected in connection with sensitization to the hapten diphenylcyclopropenone (DPC). The receptors originated from a woman in her 50s with alopecia areata. Some clones in this sample may be carry-over from other donors' samples.

The genes are TRBV5-1 and TRBJ2-1; D gene uncertain. The V and J ends lost 0 bases and 8 bases respectively, with 15 bases between them. The CDR3 covers 15 residues. The germline gives CDR1 SGHRS, CDR2 YFSETQ. The CDR3 sequence: CASSLDSRAAYEQFF. CDR3 nucleotides: TGCGCCAGCAGCTTGGATTCGCGAGCCGCCTATGAGCAGTTCTTC.

This clonotype was counted many times. The gene calls are TRBV6-5 and TRBJ2-5; possible D gene TRBD1, 6 bases. V dropped 0 bases and J dropped 3 bases, with 11 bases sitting between them. The CDR3 has 15 amino acids. The germline gives CDR1 MNHEY, CDR2 SVGAGI. The CDR3 region is CASSYSTGRKETQYF. The DNA for the CDR3 is TGTGCCAGCAGTTACTCAACAGGGAGAAAAGAGACCCAGTACTTC.

At least ten counts were recorded for this clonotype. CDR3 loop: CASSSGSRGGELFF. CDR3 bases: TGTGCCAGCAGTTCTGGGTCAAGAGGCGGGGAGCTGTTTTTT. This chain connects TRBV6-5 to TRBJ2-2, with D unclear. Germline V gives CDR1 MNHEY, CDR2 SVGAGI. Trimming took off 4 bases at V and 7 bases at J, with 13 bases between the two ends. This CDR3 spans 14 amino acids.

The rearrangement links TRBV20-1 to TRBJ2-1, with 14 bases aligning to TRBD2. Germline V gene data show CDR1 as DFQATT and CDR2 as SNEGSKA (reference sequence). Unmatched junction bases numbered 8, after V lost 5 bases and J lost 2 bases. There are 17 residues in the CDR3. For the CDR3, the DNA is TGCAGTGCTGGGGGACTAGCGGGAGTTCTGGCCTACAATGAGCAGTTCTTC. Protein product: CSAGGLAGVLAYNEQFF.

This chain connects TRBV10-3 to TRBJ2-7, with D hard to call. CDR1 and CDR2 (germline): ENHRY, SYGVKD. This CDR3 has 12 amino acids. V shed 2 bases and J shed 2 bases, with 4 bases lying between them. CDR3 sequence reads: CAISEETYEQYF. The CDR3 DNA sequence: TGTGCCATCAGTGAGGAGACCTACGAGCAGTACTTC.

This clonotype showed up many times. The CDR3, as DNA: TGCAGCGTCACCGGGACAGGTCAAGGGGAGCAGTACTTC. As protein: CSVTGTGQGEQYF. The rearrangement joins TRBV29-1 to TRBJ2-7, with 8 bases identical to TRBD1. The CDR3 is made up of 13 amino acids. V trimming: 6 bases; J trimming: 7 bases; junction bases outside the gene matches: 11. Per germline, CDR1 SQVTM and CDR2 ANQGSEA.

There are a few counts of this clonotype. The chain is built from TRBV3-1 and TRBJ2-1; no firm D call. Trimming took 0 bases from V and 9 from J, leaving 15 bases between them. This CDR3 contains 15 residues. Looked up from germline, CDR1 is LGHDT and CDR2 is YNNKEL (reference sequence). CDR3 DNA sequence: TGTGCCAGCAGCCAAGATCCCCCGGTTTTCGGTGAGCAGTTCTTC. It specifies CASSQDPPVFGEQFF.

In the case of this clonotype: This may be a read error: a much more frequent sequence differs by one nucleotide. This chain links TRBV28 with TRBJ2-4; D unclear. Per the germline V gene, CDR1 is MDHEN and CDR2 is SYDVKM. This CDR3 is built from 16 residues. DNA for the CDR3: TGTACCAGCAGTAGTATGTCGGGTGGGCGATGGAACATTCAGTACTTC. The encoded protein is CTSSSMSGGRWNIQYF. Drawing the rest from reference TRBV28 and TRBJ2-4, the complete variable domain is DVKVTQSSRYLVKRTGEKVFLECVQDMDHENMFWYRQDPGLGLRLIYFSYDVKMKEKGDIPEGYSVSREKKERFSLILESASTNQTSMYLCTSSSMSGGRWNIQYFGAGTRLSVL.

This clonotype was seen repeatedly, ten times or more. The chain has TRBV28 and TRBJ1-6; tentative D call: TRBD1 (6 bases). Germline assignment: CDR1 MDHEN and CDR2 SYDVKM. The V and J ends lost 7 bases and 6 bases respectively, with 13 bases between them. The CDR3 length is 14 residues. The CDR3 DNA reads as TGTGCCAGCACCTACAGGGAGAGTAATTCACCCCTCCACTTT. It translates to CASTYRESNSPLHF. Supplemented by reference TRBV28 and TRBJ1-6, the full variable domain reads DVKVTQSSRYLVKRTGEKVFLECVQDMDHENMFWYRQDPGLGLRLIYFSYDVKMKEKGDIPEGYSVSREKKERFSLILESASTNQTSMYLCASTYRESNSPLHFGNGTRLTVT.

This clonotype was counted many times. This chain links TRBV7-9 with TRBJ2-3; 10 bases are a match to TRBD2. The CDR3 has 15 residues. Losses at the gene ends were 0 bases for V and 3 bases for J; bases not matched to a gene: 0. Germline assignment: CDR1 SEHNR and CDR2 FQNEAQ (reference sequence). Written as DNA, the CDR3 is TGTGCCAGCAGCTTAGCAGCGGGAGGGACAGATACGCAGTATTTT. It codes for CASSLAAGGTDTQYF.

In its sample, this clonotype was seen many times. The V gene is TRBV20-1, the J gene TRBJ1-1, with D uncertain. CDR3 length: 11 amino acids. The V gene's germline CDR1 is DFQATT and CDR2 SNEGSKA (reference sequence). V lost 6 bases and J 11 bases, leaving 16 bases between the germline ends. The CDR3 DNA sequence: TGCAGTGCCGGTGGGGATTCGGATGCTTTCTTT. It codes for CSAGGDSDAFF.

DNA of the CDR3: TGTGCCAGTCTACCGGGACTAGCGGGGACAGATACGCAGTATTTT. Encoded protein: CASLPGLAGTDTQYF. This sequence joins TRBV12-3 or TRBV12-4 and TRBJ2-3, with 13 positions matching TRBD2. The V and J ends lost 9 bases and 3 bases, in that order; junction bases with no gene match: 6. The CDR3 totals 15 residues.

This clonotype occurred many times. The chain joins TRBV28 to TRBJ2-5; TRBD1 agrees at 9 bases. The CDR3 totals 16 residues. CDR1 and CDR2 from the germline V gene are MDHEN and SYDVKM. The ends lost 6 bases at V and 5 bases at J; junction bases unmatched: 13. CDR3 region: CASRSWGTGTSETQYF. The DNA of the CDR3 is TGTGCCAGCAGGAGCTGGGGGACAGGGACATCGGAGACCCAGTACTTC.

The rearrangement uses TRBV3-1 and TRBJ2-7, with unresolved D. Between the trimmed V and J ends, which lost 1 base and 5 bases, there was a span of 6 bases. There are 12 residues in the CDR3. CDR1 is LGHDT and CDR2 is YNNKEL in the germline V gene (reference sequence). CDR3 in amino acids: CASSQVQDEQYF. The CDR3 DNA follows: TGTGCCAGCAGCCAAGTTCAGGACGAGCAGTACTTC.

This chain joins TRBV13 and TRBJ2-1, with 8 bases aligning to TRBD1. This CDR3 spans 13 amino acids. The trim removed 5 bases at V and 3 bases at J, leaving 0 bases unmatched. The germline gives CDR1 PRHDT, CDR2 FYEKMQ (reference sequence). The CDR3: CASSDRGYNEQFF. DNA of the CDR3: TGTGCCAGCAGCGACAGGGGCTACAATGAGCAGTTCTTC.

At least ten counts were recorded for this clonotype. The rearrangement joins TRBV21-1 to TRBJ1-1. TRBV21-1 is tagged as a pseudogene. The CDR3 spans 14 residues. The CDR3 reads CASSKAKRAGEAFF. The CDR3 DNA is TGTGCCAGCAGCAAAGCTAAGCGGGCAGGTGAAGCTTTCTTT.

This clonotype was picked up many times. CDR3 DNA: TGTGCCAGCAGATCGATCTCCGGGACTAGCAGATACGAGCAGTACTTC. It codes for CASRSISGTSRYEQYF. This chain connects TRBV6-1 to TRBJ2-7; 9 bases are shared with TRBD2. Per germline, CDR1 MNHNS and CDR2 SASEGT. V trimming: 6 bases; J trimming: 4 bases; junction bases outside the gene matches: 13. The CDR3 runs 16 residues.

This clonotype was seen many times. V usage is TRBV7-9 and J usage is TRBJ2-7; unclear D gene. V lost 5 bases to trimming and J lost 2 bases, with 7 bases between them. The CDR3 covers 12 residues. Germline lookup yields CDR1 SEHNR and CDR2 FQNEAQ (reference sequence). CDR3 DNA: TGTGCCAGCAGCGCCGAGACCTACGAGCAGTACTTC. This encodes CASSAETYEQYF.